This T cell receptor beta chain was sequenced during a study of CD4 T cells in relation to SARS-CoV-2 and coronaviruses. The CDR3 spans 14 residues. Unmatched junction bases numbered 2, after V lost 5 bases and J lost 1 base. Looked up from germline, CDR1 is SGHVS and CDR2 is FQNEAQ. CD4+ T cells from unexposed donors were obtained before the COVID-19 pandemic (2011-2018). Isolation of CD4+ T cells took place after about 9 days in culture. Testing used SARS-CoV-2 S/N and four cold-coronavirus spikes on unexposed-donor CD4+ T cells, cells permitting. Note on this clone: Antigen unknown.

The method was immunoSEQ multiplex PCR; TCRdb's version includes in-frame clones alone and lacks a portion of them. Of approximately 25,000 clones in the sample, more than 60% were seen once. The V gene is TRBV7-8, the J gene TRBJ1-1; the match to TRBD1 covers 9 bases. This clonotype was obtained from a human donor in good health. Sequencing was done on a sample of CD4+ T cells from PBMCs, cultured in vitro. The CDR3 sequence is CASSLTGGNTEAFF. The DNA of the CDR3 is TGTGCCAGCAGCCTGACAGGGGGGAACACTGAAGCTTTCTTT.